These 20 T cell receptor beta chains were sequenced from one sample in a study of blood T cell repertoires in COVID-19. TCRdb's copy holds only in-frame clones and misses some; the assay was immunoSEQ multiplex PCR. Here the sample spans some 330,000 clones, more than 75% being singletons. The source material was peripheral blood. The receptors come from a woman between 45 and 60 years old with active or convalescent COVID-19.

V gene TRBV10-3 combines with J gene TRBJ1-2; weak D call: TRBD1 (5 bases). Between the trimmed V and J ends, which lost 4 bases and 8 bases, there was a span of 11 bases. This CDR3 has 12 residues. CDR1 is ENHRY and CDR2 is SYGVKD in the germline V gene. CDR3 region: CAISAPGKGYTF. The CDR3, as DNA: TGTGCCATCAGTGCCCCAGGGAAAGGCTACACCTTC.

The rearrangement joins TRBV6-5 to TRBJ1-4; TRBD1 matches 8 bases. CDR1 is MNHEY and CDR2 is SVGAGI in the germline V gene. J was trimmed by 7 bases and V by 0 bases; bases with no gene match: 4. The CDR3 sequence is 15 residues long. The CDR3 DNA follows: TGTGCCAGCAGTTACTCGACAGGGGAAGGTGAAAAACTGTTTTTT. It translates to CASSYSTGEGEKLFF.

This chain links TRBV7-9 with TRBJ2-3, with D possibly TRBD2 on 5 matching bases. Germline V lookup: CDR1 SEHNR, CDR2 FQNEAQ (reference sequence). There are 15 residues in the CDR3. Trimming left V 5 bases short and J 7 bases short, with 19 bases between. The CDR3, as DNA: TGTGCCAGCAGCCCGAGGGAGACCGATGGATATACGCAGTATTTT. The encoded protein is CASSPRETDGYTQYF. Drawing the rest from reference TRBV7-9 and TRBJ2-3, the complete variable domain is DTGVSQNPRHKITKRGQNVTFRCDPISEHNRLYWYRQTLGQGPEFLTYFQNEAQLEKSRLLSDRFSAERPKGSFSTLEIQRTEQGDSAMYLCASSPRETDGYTQYFGPGTRLTVL.

The J gene is TRBJ1-3, the V gene TRBV25-1, with D maybe TRBD1 (6 bases). The CDR3 extends over 16 amino acids. Per the germline V gene, CDR1 is MGHDK and CDR2 is SYGVNS. V was cut by 2 bases and J by 0 bases, with 11 bases left in between. For the CDR3, the DNA is TGTGCCAGCAGTGAAGGGGGGGCTTCCTCTGGAAACACCATATATTTT. Its protein product is CASSEGGASSGNTIYF.

In its sample, this clone was seen a few times. This chain links TRBV30 with TRBJ2-7; TRBD1 agrees at 7 bases. CDR1 is GTSNPN and CDR2 is SVGIG in the germline V gene (reference sequence). V lost 3 bases and J lost 2; bases outside the gene matches: 10. CDR3 length: 15 residues. Written as DNA, the CDR3 is TGTGCCTGGAGAGTCACAGGGGCGGCCCCCTACGAGCAGTACTTC. It specifies CAWRVTGAAPYEQYF. The whole variable domain, remainder taken from reference TRBV30 and TRBJ2-7, is SQTIHQWPATLVQPVGSPLSLECTVEGTSNPNLYWYRQAAGRGLQLLFYSVGIGQISSEVPQNLSASRPQDRQFILSSKKLLLSDSGFYLCAWRVTGAAPYEQYFGPGTRLTVT.

The chain combines TRBV6-4 with TRBJ2-1; D gene unclear. CDR3 length equals 15 residues. The germline CDR1 and CDR2 sequences are MRHNA and SNTAGT. V was clipped by 5 bases and J by 4 bases, with 15 bases between them. CDR3 protein: CASSLKRPLYNEQFF. As DNA, the CDR3 is TGTGCCAGCAGTCTTAAGCGCCCCTTATACAATGAGCAGTTCTTC.

V gene TRBV28 combines with J gene TRBJ1-5; 7 nucleotides line up with TRBD1. Germline V gene sequence: CDR1 MDHEN, CDR2 SYDVKM. J gave up 1 base and V 4 bases, and 10 bases lay outside the gene matches. This CDR3 has 17 residues. This CDR3 reads CASSSGDSRASNQPQHF. For the CDR3, the DNA is TGTGCCAGCAGTTCCGGGGACAGCCGTGCAAGCAATCAGCCCCAGCATTTT.

This chain joins TRBV20-1 and TRBJ2-1; 10 positions match TRBD2. The CDR3 length is 15 residues. J lost 6 bases, V lost 3 bases, and 8 bases had no gene match. CDR1 and CDR2 from the germline V gene are DFQATT and SNEGSKA (reference sequence). CDR3 sequence reads: CSASIPSGSSNEQFF. The CDR3 nucleotides read TGCAGTGCTAGTATTCCTAGCGGGAGCTCCAATGAGCAGTTCTTC.

The chain carries TRBV18 and TRBJ2-7, with D possibly matching TRBD2 (5 bases). CDR3 length equals 14 residues. V lost 3 bases and J lost 3, with 12 bases in between. Per germline, CDR1 KGHSH and CDR2 LQKENI. CDR3 DNA: TGTGCCAGCTCACCTGCCAGCGGAGGCTACGAGCAGTACTTC. This gives the protein CASSPASGGYEQYF. The whole variable domain, filled in from reference TRBV18 and TRBJ2-7, reads NAGVMQNPRHLVRRRGQEARLRCSPMKGHSHVYWYRQLPEEGLKFMVYLQKENIIDESGMPKERFSAEFPKEGPSILRIQQVVRGDSAAYFCASSPASGGYEQYFGPGTRLTVT.

The rearrangement uses TRBV7-9 and TRBJ1-5; D gene unclear. Trimming took 4 bases from V and 9 from J, leaving 10 bases between them. CDR1 is SEHNR and CDR2 is FQNEAQ in the germline V gene (reference sequence). The CDR3 consists of 12 residues. CDR3 amino acids: CASSSDQRPQHF. The CDR3 nucleotides read TGTGCCAGCAGCTCCGACCAGCGGCCCCAGCATTTT.

The V and J genes are TRBV15 and TRBJ2-1, with 7 bases matching TRBD2. V was pared by 5 bases and J by 9 bases, with 4 bases of the junction left unmatched. Germline lookup yields CDR1 LNHNV and CDR2 YYDKDF (reference sequence). This CDR3 region has 12 residues. The CDR3 loop reads CATSVSSGEQFF. The CDR3 nucleotides read TGTGCCACCAGCGTATCTAGCGGTGAGCAGTTCTTC.

V usage is TRBV6-5 and J usage is TRBJ2-5, with 8 bases aligning to TRBD1. Germline CDR1 and CDR2: MNHEY and SVGAGI. This CDR3 has 15 amino acids. Trimming removed 0 bases from V and 4 bases from J; junction bases left unmatched: 4. The CDR3 loop is CASSYSWQGAETQYF. The CDR3 DNA reads as TGTGCCAGCAGTTACTCGTGGCAGGGGGCAGAGACCCAGTACTTC.

The chain couples TRBV7-8 to TRBJ2-1; 8 bases line up with TRBD1. This CDR3 is 18 amino acids long. The germline CDR1 and CDR2 sequences are SGHVS and FQNEAQ. V trimming: 5 bases; J trimming: 1 base; junction bases outside the gene matches: 13. The CDR3 nucleotides are TGTGCCAGCAGCCTAAAGACGGACAGGGTGGGTTCCTACAATGAGCAGTTCTTC. Its translation is CASSLKTDRVGSYNEQFF.

This chain connects TRBV5-4 to TRBJ1-1; D gene unclear. Trimming pared 0 bases from V and 4 bases from J, leaving 10 bases between. Germline values: CDR1 SGHNT, CDR2 YYREEE (reference sequence). CDR3 length: 14 residues. DNA for the CDR3: TGTGCCAGCAGCTTGGCTGGGCCCCCCACTGAAGCTTTCTTT. Translated: CASSLAGPPTEAFF. Looking up the rest from reference TRBV5-4 and TRBJ1-1 gives the full variable domain: ETGVTQSPTHLIKTRGQQVTLRCSSQSGHNTVSWYQQALGQGPQFIFQYYREEENGRGNFPPRFSGLQFPNYSSELNVNALELDDSALYLCASSLAGPPTEAFFGQGTRLTVV.

The genes are TRBV28 and TRBJ2-2; 9 bases match TRBD1. The V gene end was trimmed by 4 bases and the J gene end by 3 bases; junction bases not matched to a gene: 6. Germline V gene data show CDR1 as MDHEN and CDR2 as SYDVKM. This CDR3 comprises 16 residues. DNA for the CDR3: TGTGCCAGCAGTTCAGGGGGACAGGGATACACCGGGGAGCTGTTTTTT. This gives the protein CASSSGGQGYTGELFF.

The chain's CDR3 is CASSVVGSSNTGELFF. The CDR3 coding sequence is TGTGCCAGCAGCGTAGTGGGCAGTTCGAACACCGGGGAGCTGTTTTTT. The chain employs TRBV9 and TRBJ2-2, with no clear D. Trimming removed 0 bases at V and 0 bases at J, with 9 bases between. Per germline, CDR1 SGDLS and CDR2 YYNGEE. The CDR3 consists of 16 residues.

The chain couples TRBV7-2 to TRBJ2-3; D not certain. Germline CDR1 and CDR2: SGHTA and FQGNSA. The length of the CDR3 is 12 residues. V lost 2 bases, J lost 5 bases, and 5 bases lay in between. CDR3 DNA sequence: TGTGCCAGCAGCTTACGGGTAGATACGCAGTATTTT. It codes for CASSLRVDTQYF.

The chain employs TRBV30 and TRBJ1-1, with unresolved D. V was clipped by 0 bases and J by 1 base, with 6 bases between them. Germline loops: CDR1 GTSNPN, CDR2 SVGIG (reference sequence). The length of the CDR3 is 13 residues. The chain's CDR3 is CAWSVLWNTEAFF. The CDR3 bases are TGTGCCTGGAGTGTACTATGGAACACTGAAGCTTTCTTT.

The V gene is TRBV29-1, the J gene TRBJ1-3; 8 bases fit TRBD1. The CDR3 is made up of 13 amino acids. Germline V gene data show CDR1 as SQVTM and CDR2 as ANQGSEA. Trimming removed 4 bases from V and 4 bases from J; junction bases left unmatched: 3. The CDR3 DNA sequence: TGCAGCGTTGTCCAGGGGGCAGGAAACACCATATATTTT. It encodes CSVVQGAGNTIYF.

The chain joins TRBV19 to TRBJ2-5, with 14 positions matching TRBD2. Germline CDR1 LNHDA, CDR2 SQIVND (reference sequence). The trim removed 3 bases at V and 0 bases at J, leaving 6 bases unmatched. This CDR3 spans 18 amino acids. In nucleotides, the CDR3 is TGTGCCAGTAGTATCGGACTAGCGGGGGGACCCTACCAAGAGACCCAGTACTTC. As protein: CASSIGLAGGPYQETQYF. Variable domain in full (rest from reference TRBV19 and TRBJ2-5): DGGITQSPKYLFRKEGQNVTLSCEQNLNHDAMYWYRQDPGQGLRLIYYSQIVNDFQKGDIAEGYSVSREKKESFPLTVTSAQKNPTAFYLCASSIGLAGGPYQETQYFGPGTRLLVL.